This T cell receptor (beta chain) was documented in a study of blood T cell repertoires in COVID-19. At the level of the study: Samples taken during acute and convalescent COVID-19 were collected in the United States, Italy and Spain.

The study drew participants aged about 18 to 90 years from about two dozen US areas. As processed by the authors: It was from reference gene primer amplification that nucleated cell counts were estimated. Sequencing used immunoSEQ multiplex PCR; TCRdb keeps in-frame clones, though not all of them. From that table come the V and J calls and clone size; the DNA was used to work out D and trimming. In the table there are fewer than 350,000 clones, under 95% of which are singletons. For this clone: The identical CDR3 is also encoded by other nucleotide sequences in the sample.

CDR3 length: 14 amino acids. Per the germline V gene, CDR1 is SGHRS and CDR2 is YFSETQ. Trimming stripped 3 bases from V and 1 base from J, with 8 bases between. Sequenced material: PBMCs or T cells enriched from blood (not recorded which). The clonotype was recovered from a middle-aged woman with acute COVID-19. The V and J genes are TRBV5-1 and TRBJ1-3; D perhaps matches TRBD1 (5 bases). The CDR3 bases are TGCGCCAGCAGCTCCCAGGGATCTGGAAACACCATATATTTT. Translated: CASSSQGSGNTIYF.